One sample yielded the 14 T cell receptor beta chains listed below, sequenced in a study of T cell changes during pregnancy in multiple sclerosis (dated by TCRdb to the late 2010s). The library was obtained by the immunoSEQ multiplex PCR assay. TCRdb carries this immuneACCESS record with in-frame sequences only. Its versions omit some clonotypes, under half of them owing to an unresolved V gene in the studies checked, with the rest unexplained. Present in this sample are some 23,000 clones, around nine tenths of which were seen just once. About 13% of the sample is in the top ten clones. The specimen was CD8+ T cells from peripheral blood mononuclear cells, collected in the first trimester of pregnancy. The receptor source for this set is a female donor in good health, enrolled as a control in a pregnancy study.

The V and J genes are TRBV15 and TRBJ2-7; 10 bases match TRBD1. V lost 3 bases and J lost 0; bases outside the gene matches: 2. The length of the CDR3 is 15 residues. Germline loops: CDR1 LNHNV, CDR2 YYDKDF (reference sequence). CDR3 sequence reads: CATSRRTGGSYEQYF. The CDR3 DNA follows: TGTGCCACCAGCAGGAGGACAGGGGGCTCCTACGAGCAGTACTTC.

This chain connects TRBV6-6 to TRBJ2-7; TRBD1 aligns across 7 bases. Per the germline V gene, CDR1 is MNHNY and CDR2 is SVGAGI (reference sequence). CDR3 length: 15 residues. The V segment lost 4 bases and the J segment 6 bases; nucleotides outside the gene matches: 12. CDR3 sequence: CASSFRQGVHREQYF. Here the CDR3 DNA reads TGTGCCAGCAGTTTCCGTCAGGGGGTTCATCGCGAGCAGTACTTC.

The rearrangement uses TRBV5-1 and TRBJ1-1, with D maybe TRBD1 (5 bases). V lost 7 bases and J 1 base, leaving 11 bases between the germline ends. This CDR3 spans 13 amino acids. CDR1 and CDR2 from the germline V gene are SGHRS and YFSETQ. The CDR3 is CASRPQENTEAFF. The CDR3 DNA follows: TGCGCCAGCCGCCCACAGGAGAACACTGAAGCTTTCTTT.

This chain's CDR3 is CASSLVSDRPLNYGYTF. For the CDR3, the DNA is TGTGCCAGCAGCTTAGTGTCCGACAGGCCACTAAACTATGGCTACACCTTC. The chain employs TRBV7-8 and TRBJ1-2, with D maybe TRBD1 (6 bases). Deletions cut 1 base from V and 2 bases from J, with 17 bases between. Germline V CDR1 and CDR2: SGHVS, FQNEAQ. The CDR3 totals 17 residues.

The chain combines TRBV10-3 with TRBJ1-5, with 7 bases matching TRBD1. CDR3 length equals 14 residues. CDR1 ENHRY and CDR2 SYGVKD come from the germline V gene. The trim removed 11 bases at V and 2 bases at J, leaving 9 bases unmatched. The CDR3 region is CASTNTGGNQPQHF. As DNA, the CDR3 is TGTGCCTCGACAAATACAGGGGGCAATCAGCCCCAGCATTTT.

The chain links TRBV4-1 to TRBJ2-7; D uncertain. CDR1 is MGHRA and CDR2 is YSYEKL in the germline V gene. The V and J ends lost 1 base and 0 bases respectively, with 10 bases between them. This CDR3 has 15 amino acids. The CDR3 reads CASSQGTENSYEQYF. The CDR3, as DNA: TGCGCCAGCAGCCAAGGAACAGAAAACTCCTACGAGCAGTACTTC.

Turning to this clone: The likely explanation is a read error, given a far larger clone one base away. The sample carries other DNA sequences with the same CDR3. V is TRBV4-1 and J is TRBJ2-3; 15 bases fit TRBD2. This CDR3 is 16 amino acids long. Trimming removed 1 base from V and 4 bases from J; junction bases left unmatched: 0. The V gene's germline CDR1 is MGHRA and CDR2 YSYEKL. CDR3: CASSQGTSGGADTQYF. The CDR3 DNA is TGCGCCAGCAGCCAAGGGACTAGCGGGGGGGCAGATACGCAGTATTTT.

J is TRBJ2-7 and V is TRBV13; tentative D call: TRBD2 (6 bases). Germline lookup yields CDR1 PRHDT and CDR2 FYEKMQ (reference sequence). V lost 4 bases to trimming and J lost 2 bases, with 12 bases between them. The CDR3 has 14 amino acids. CDR3 amino acids: CASSSRDSPYEQYF. The CDR3 DNA follows: TGTGCCAGCAGCTCCCGGGACTCCCCCTACGAGCAGTACTTC.

V usage is TRBV27 and J usage is TRBJ1-3; weak D call: TRBD1 (6 bases). The CDR3 runs 15 residues. Per germline, CDR1 MNHEY and CDR2 SMNVEV (reference sequence). V shed 6 bases and J shed 4 bases, with 16 bases lying between them. The chain's CDR3 is CASSLSQGSGNTIYF. The DNA of the CDR3 is TGTGCCAGCAGCCTTAGCCAGGGGTCGGGAAACACCATATATTTT.

In this sample, this clone turned up once. The chain recombines TRBV19 with TRBJ2-3; 7 bases match TRBD1. The trim removed 3 bases at V and 3 bases at J, leaving 3 bases unmatched. This CDR3 has 14 amino acids. Germline V lookup: CDR1 LNHDA, CDR2 SQIVND (reference sequence). DNA for the CDR3: TGTGCCAGTAGTATTAGGGGGCTGACAGATACGCAGTATTTT. Translation gives CASSIRGLTDTQYF.

This clone was counted once. This chain uses TRBV28 with TRBJ1-2; 8 bases match TRBD1. Germline V gives CDR1 MDHEN, CDR2 SYDVKM. Trimming cost V 3 bases and J 1 base; bases outside gene matches: 1. The CDR3 sequence is 14 residues long. The CDR3 sequence: CASSFGQGNYGYTF. The CDR3 nucleotides are TGTGCCAGCAGTTTCGGACAGGGTAACTATGGCTACACCTTC.

V is TRBV2 and J is TRBJ1-1; unclear D gene. There are 11 residues in the CDR3. Germline CDR1 and CDR2: SNHLY and FYNNEI. V shed 4 bases and J shed 10 bases, with 10 bases lying between them. The CDR3 DNA reads TGTGCCAGCAGTGGGGCCGGCGTAGCTTTCTTT. Residues: CASSGAGVAFF.

This chain joins TRBV19 and TRBJ1-5, with a tentative D call TRBD1 (5 bases). The V end lost 7 bases, the J end lost 0 bases, and 16 bases lay between the germline ends. This CDR3 spans 16 amino acids. Germline V gene lookup returns CDR1 LNHDA and CDR2 SQIVND (reference sequence). CDR3 sequence reads: CASTPTQGGSNQPQHF. The CDR3 nucleotides are TGTGCCAGTACCCCGACCCAGGGAGGTAGCAATCAGCCCCAGCATTTT.

This clone was picked up one time. The rearrangement joins TRBV25-1 to TRBJ2-6; no reliable D call. V lost 1 base and J 4 bases, leaving 8 bases between the germline ends. The germline V gene encodes CDR1 MGHDK and CDR2 SYGVNS. The CDR3 covers 15 residues. In DNA, the CDR3 is TGTGCCAGCAGTGAATGGGTTAGCGGGGCCAACGTCCTGACTTTC. Translation: CASSEWVSGANVLTF. The variable domain in full, completed from reference TRBV25-1 and TRBJ2-6, reads EADIYQTPRYLVIGTGKKITLECSQTMGHDKMYWYQQDPGMELHLIHYSYGVNSTEKGDLSSESTVSRIRTEHFPLTLESARPSHTSQYLCASSEWVSGANVLTFGAGSRLTVL.